Each of the 29 T cell receptor beta chains below was sequenced from the same sample in a study of cytotoxic CD8 clonotypes in ibrutinib-treated CLL (dated by TCRdb to the early 2020s). The library relied on the immunoSEQ multiplex PCR assay. What TCRdb holds here is the immuneACCESS table cut down to in-frame rearrangements. Part of the clones is not present; checked against another copy, under half of the missing clones reflect an unresolved V gene, and the others are unexplained. Here the sample has around 60,000 clones; around 60% occur a single time. Of the sample, 14% to 15% falls within the top ten clones. The intended sense of this specimen's time point label: about twelve months on ibrutinib. The specimen was PBMCs, collected after 12 months of ibrutinib treatment. The receptors originated from a human donor with chronic lymphocytic leukemia.

The chain employs TRBV6-5 and TRBJ2-1; D may be TRBD1 (6 bases). The CDR3 loop spans 14 amino acids. Trimming removed 7 bases from V and 9 bases from J, with 19 bases in between. The germline V gene has CDR1 MNHEY and CDR2 SVGAGI. CDR3 residues: CASKTNRVVGEQFF. Here the CDR3 DNA reads TGTGCCAGCAAGACTAACAGGGTAGTGGGTGAGCAGTTCTTC.

In its sample, this clone was seen a few times. The chain has TRBV29-1 and TRBJ1-2; D unresolved. Trimming removed 4 bases at V and 3 bases at J, with 9 bases between. The CDR3 has 12 amino acids. The germline CDR1 and CDR2 sequences are SQVTM and ANQGSEA. CDR3 coding DNA: TGCAGCGTTGCTAATTCGGACTATGGCTACACCTTC. It codes for CSVANSDYGYTF.

This sequence joins TRBV6-5 and TRBJ1-2; D is unresolved. The V gene's germline CDR1 is MNHEY and CDR2 SVGAGI. The CDR3 runs to 11 residues. The ends were cut back, 6 bases at V and 7 bases at J, with 9 bases in the middle. The CDR3 region is CASRGVFGYTF. The CDR3, as DNA: TGTGCCAGCAGAGGCGTTTTTGGCTACACCTTC.

This sequence joins TRBV27 and TRBJ1-1; no firm D call. Trimming removed 7 bases from V and 1 base from J, with 4 bases in between. In germline, CDR1 is MNHEY, CDR2 SMNVEV (reference sequence). This CDR3 comprises 11 residues. CDR3 residues: CASMTNTEAFF. CDR3 bases: TGTGCCAGCATGACGAACACTGAAGCTTTCTTT.

The gene calls are TRBV27 and TRBJ2-1, with D possibly TRBD2 on 5 matching bases. Between the trimmed V and J ends, which lost 7 bases and 6 bases, there was a span of 16 bases. CDR1 MNHEY and CDR2 SMNVEV come from the germline V gene (reference sequence). The CDR3 is made up of 14 amino acids. In DNA form, the CDR3 reads TGTGCCAGCATGGCGGGCCTAGGGTTCAATGAGCAGTTCTTC. This translates into CASMAGLGFNEQFF.

The rearrangement links TRBV7-9 to TRBJ2-3, with 8 nucleotides matching TRBD2. V gave up 5 bases and J gave up 7 bases; unmatched junction bases: 5. Germline CDR1 is SEHNR and CDR2 is FQNEAQ (reference sequence). The CDR3 spans 13 residues. The CDR3 DNA follows: TGTGCCAGCAGCCCCGGGGGGGCGAATACGCAGTATTTT. Translating gives CASSPGGANTQYF.

The rearrangement joins TRBV11-2 to TRBJ1-1; D ambiguous. Trimming removed 5 bases from V and 0 bases from J, with 19 bases in between. Per germline, CDR1 SGHAT and CDR2 FQNNGV. This CDR3 has 17 amino acids. Written as DNA, the CDR3 is TGTGCCAGCAGCCCGGCCTACAGATTTAGTGTGAACACTGAAGCTTTCTTT. As protein: CASSPAYRFSVNTEAFF.

The chain uses TRBV27 and TRBJ2-3; D is ambiguous. V lost 7 bases and J lost 7, with 9 bases in between. This CDR3 region has 11 residues. Germline lookup yields CDR1 MNHEY and CDR2 SMNVEV (reference sequence). The CDR3 spells CASNVGYTQYF. The CDR3 DNA sequence: TGTGCCAGCAACGTTGGGTATACGCAGTATTTT.

This chain uses TRBV10-1 with TRBJ1-6; D ambiguous. V was pared by 4 bases and J by 13 bases, with 8 bases between. This CDR3 comprises 11 residues. Per the germline V gene, CDR1 is WNHNN and CDR2 is SYGVQD (reference sequence). The chain's CDR3 is CASSGRGPLHF. CDR3 in DNA: TGCGCCAGCAGTGGCCGAGGGCCCCTCCACTTT.

The J gene is TRBJ2-2, the V gene TRBV7-8; D is uncertain. V was trimmed by 1 base and J by 8 bases, leaving 8 bases between them. The CDR3 contains 13 residues. The germline gives CDR1 SGHVS, CDR2 FQNEAQ. The CDR3 reads CASSLVLSGELFF. In DNA, the CDR3 is TGTGCCAGCAGCTTAGTCTTATCAGGGGAGCTGTTTTTT.

This clone has just a few counts. The CDR3 sequence is CSAKDRAANTEAFF. As DNA, the CDR3 is TGCAGCGCTAAGGACAGGGCGGCGAACACTGAAGCTTTCTTT. The chain combines TRBV29-1 with TRBJ1-1, with 8 positions matching TRBD1. The CDR3 has 14 amino acids. The germline V gene encodes CDR1 SQVTM and CDR2 ANQGSEA. V dropped 7 bases and J dropped 1; count of bases not matched to a gene: 8.

The genes are TRBV9 and TRBJ1-6; perhaps TRBD1 as D (5 bases). Trimming removed 3 bases from V and 0 bases from J, with 22 bases in between. Germline V gene sequence: CDR1 SGDLS, CDR2 YYNGEE. The CDR3 covers 20 residues. CDR3 in DNA: TGTGCCAGCAGCGAACCGACAGACACTAAAATAAGCTCCTATAATTCACCCCTCCACTTT. Translation: CASSEPTDTKISSYNSPLHF.

The chain employs TRBV10-3 and TRBJ2-7, with D unresolved. Germline V gene data show CDR1 as ENHRY and CDR2 as SYGVKD. This CDR3 has 13 residues. Trimming shortened V by 10 bases and J by 3 bases, and 16 bases separated the two germline ends. CDR3 DNA sequence: TGTGCCAGCCGGAAACTGGGCGTCTACGAGCAGTACGTC. Encoded protein: CASRKLGVYEQYV.

The V and J genes are TRBV10-3 and TRBJ1-1; 7 positions match TRBD1. Germline V gives CDR1 ENHRY, CDR2 SYGVKD. There are 13 residues in the CDR3. V lost 10 bases to trimming and J lost 6 bases; unmatched junction nucleotides: 11. The CDR3 reads CATEGGPRAEAFF. In DNA form, the CDR3 reads TGTGCCACCGAAGGGGGCCCCAGGGCTGAAGCTTTCTTT.

The chain couples TRBV11-2 to TRBJ2-6; 7 bases match TRBD2. CDR3 length equals 16 residues. V lost 0 bases to trimming and J lost 2 bases; unmatched junction nucleotides: 1. CDR1 is SGHAT and CDR2 is FQNNGV in the germline V gene. The CDR3 region is CASSLEGGTGANVLTF. CDR3 coding DNA: TGTGCCAGCAGCTTAGAGGGGGGGACTGGGGCCAACGTCCTGACTTTC.

This clone was seen ten or more times. The J gene is TRBJ2-5, the V gene TRBV19; D unclear. V lost 3 bases to trimming and J lost 5 bases, with 16 bases between them. CDR3 length: 15 residues. CDR1 LNHDA and CDR2 SQIVND come from the germline V gene (reference sequence). CDR3 residues: CASSMGLGIRETQYF. The CDR3 DNA reads as TGTGCCAGTAGTATGGGATTAGGGATACGGGAGACCCAGTACTTC.

The CDR3 DNA reads as TGTGCCAGCAGTGACTTTTACACAGATACGCAGTATTTT. Residues: CASSDFYTDTQYF. V is TRBV25-1 and J is TRBJ2-3; D call uncertain. Germline CDR1 is MGHDK and CDR2 is SYGVNS. V dropped 3 bases and J dropped 2 bases, with 6 bases sitting between them. CDR3 size: 13 residues.

The chain links TRBV10-3 to TRBJ2-7, with 7 bases that match TRBD1. CDR3 size: 16 residues. The germline V gene has CDR1 ENHRY and CDR2 SYGVKD. The V gene end was trimmed by 2 bases and the J gene end by 1 base; junction bases not matched to a gene: 8. This chain's CDR3 is CAISETGTASSYEQYF. CDR3 nucleotide sequence: TGTGCCATCAGTGAGACTGGGACAGCCAGTTCCTACGAGCAGTACTTC.

The V call is TRBV20-1, the J call TRBJ2-1, with 7 bases that match TRBD1. Germline V gives CDR1 DFQATT, CDR2 SNEGSKA (reference sequence). CDR3 length equals 11 residues. The ends lost 2 bases at V and 8 bases at J; junction bases unmatched: 0. The CDR3 DNA reads as TGCAGTGCTAGACAGGGGGATGAGCAGTTCTTC. Translation: CSARQGDEQFF.

The V gene is TRBV25-1, the J gene TRBJ2-4; 8 nucleotides align to TRBD1. J gave up 2 bases and V 4 bases, and 1 base lay outside the gene matches. The CDR3 contains 14 residues. CDR1 and CDR2 (germline): MGHDK, SYGVNS. The CDR3 region is CASSGTGTKNIQYF. The CDR3, as DNA: TGTGCCAGCAGTGGGACAGGGACCAAAAACATTCAGTACTTC.

This clone was detected a few times. The chain joins TRBV2 to TRBJ1-3; TRBD1 agrees at 8 bases. CDR1 and CDR2 (germline): SNHLY, FYNNEI. The CDR3 has 12 residues. V lost 8 bases, J lost 6 bases, and 3 bases stayed unmatched. In nucleotides, the CDR3 is TGTGCCAGCCGACAGGGGCCAAACACCATATATTTT. Protein sequence: CASRQGPNTIYF.

This chain joins TRBV28 and TRBJ1-4, with 7 bases lining up with TRBD1. Germline V lookup: CDR1 MDHEN, CDR2 SYDVKM. The V gene end was trimmed by 4 bases and the J gene end by 8 bases; junction bases not matched to a gene: 10. This CDR3 has 15 amino acids. The chain's CDR3 is CASSSPHRGAEKLFF. CDR3 DNA sequence: TGTGCCAGCAGTTCTCCCCACAGGGGTGCGGAAAAACTGTTTTTT.

This chain links TRBV5-1 with TRBJ1-1; D is uncertain. The CDR3 contains 13 residues. The V end lost 2 bases, the J end lost 7 bases, and 12 bases lay between the germline ends. Per germline, CDR1 SGHRS and CDR2 YFSETQ. The CDR3 DNA sequence: TGCGCCAGCAGCTTTTTCCGGGCGGGTGAAGCTTTCTTT. Amino acid sequence: CASSFFRAGEAFF.

The J gene is TRBJ2-3, the V gene TRBV15; D ambiguous. V lost 1 base, J lost 6 bases, and 5 bases lay in between. Germline V gives CDR1 LNHNV, CDR2 YYDKDF (reference sequence). The CDR3 has 12 residues. Here the CDR3 reads CATSRAADTQYF. The CDR3 DNA follows: TGTGCCACCAGCAGAGCAGCCGATACGCAGTATTTT.

In DNA form, the CDR3 reads TGTGCCAGCAGCTTAGCTATCCAAGAGACCCAGTACTTC. As protein: CASSLAIQETQYF. The rearrangement joins TRBV11-2 to TRBJ2-5, with D uncertain. Trimming pared 1 base from V and 1 base from J, leaving 4 bases between. Looked up from germline, CDR1 is SGHAT and CDR2 is FQNNGV. This CDR3 region has 13 residues.

CDR3 in DNA: TGTGCCGGACGAGGTGCCGGGACAGGGGACTATGGCTACACCTTC. This gives the protein CAGRGAGTGDYGYTF. This chain connects TRBV7-9 to TRBJ1-2; TRBD1 aligns across 10 bases. The CDR3 has 15 amino acids. V shed 11 bases and J 3 bases; nucleotides not matched to a gene: 12. Germline V gene data show CDR1 as SEHNR and CDR2 as FQNEAQ (reference sequence).

The chain employs TRBV6-5 and TRBJ2-1; D not resolved. The CDR3 extends over 13 amino acids. V was pared by 2 bases and J by 6 bases, with 8 bases between. Germline lookup yields CDR1 MNHEY and CDR2 SVGAGI. CDR3: CASSYPAGNEQFF. The DNA for the CDR3 is TGTGCCAGCAGTTACCCCGCCGGCAATGAGCAGTTCTTC.

This chain links TRBV11-1 with TRBJ2-2, with D maybe TRBD2 (5 bases). V lost 3 bases and J 7 bases, leaving 9 bases between the germline ends. Germline-derived CDR1 and CDR2 are SGHAT and FQDESV (reference sequence). CDR3 length: 13 residues. CDR3: CASSLLAGGELFF. The CDR3 coding sequence is TGTGCCAGCAGCTTGCTAGCAGGCGGGGAGCTGTTTTTT.

The chain joins TRBV7-9 to TRBJ2-2; D is perhaps TRBD2 (6 bases). Germline lookup yields CDR1 SEHNR and CDR2 FQNEAQ (reference sequence). Trimming took off 6 bases at V and 0 bases at J, with 14 bases between the two ends. CDR3 length: 16 amino acids. Here the CDR3 DNA reads TGTGCCAGCAGACCAGGAGGGCAGCCGAACACCGGGGAGCTGTTTTTT. This sequence encodes CASRPGGQPNTGELFF. Using reference TRBV7-9 and TRBJ2-2 for the parts outside the CDR3, the full variable domain is DTGVSQNPRHKITKRGQNVTFRCDPISEHNRLYWYRQTLGQGPEFLTYFQNEAQLEKSRLLSDRFSAERPKGSFSTLEIQRTEQGDSAMYLCASRPGGQPNTGELFFGEGSRLTVL.